This entry is about one TCR beta chain. Sequencing was performed with immunoSEQ multiplex PCR; in TCRdb, only in-frame clones are kept and a portion is missing. The sample includes about 33,000 clones, 75% to 90% seen only once; the top ten take less than 20%. Germline lookup yields CDR1 SGHAT and CDR2 FQNNGV. The V gene lost 4 bases and the J gene lost 2 bases, with 11 bases spanning the gap. CDR3 length: 14 amino acids. This sample is part of a study of PD-L1 blockade in urothelial cancer. The sample's time point: pretreatment peripheral blood. The sample was PBMCs, taken around atezolizumab (anti-PD-L1) treatment. This chain joins TRBV11-2 and TRBJ1-1; D may be TRBD1 (5 bases). The sequence was collected from a man in his sixties with urothelial cancer. CDR3 sequence (DNA): TGTGCCAGCAGCTGGGGGGGGAAAAACACTGAAGCTTTCTTT. Translation: CASSWGGKNTEAFF.